The clone carrying this T cell receptor beta chain showed up just a few times. Its antigen is unidentified. CDR1 and CDR2 from the germline V gene are SNHLY and FYNNEI. This CDR3 has 14 amino acids. The V end lost 8 bases, the J end lost 0 bases, and 10 bases lay between the germline ends. This sample stems from a study of T cell responses to AZD1222 COVID-19 vaccine. Sequenced by immunoSEQ multiplex PCR; TCRdb stores in-frame clones only, minus some. The table includes 75,000 to 95,000 clones, over 85% detected once. Overall study findings and caveats: Possibly, clonal diversity was underestimated; donors were largely white British and included more females. Spike as a whole was targeted by vaccine-associated CD4 TCRs, dominant at 160-218 and 743-854.

This TCR came from an adult in good health. The chain uses TRBV2 and TRBJ1-4, with D tentatively TRBD1 (6 bases). The input for sequencing was peripheral blood, taken on day 0 of AZD1222 vaccination. The CDR3 DNA is TGTGCCAGCCGCCGGACAGCAACTAATGAAAAACTGTTTTTT. This codes for CASRRTATNEKLFF.